This TCR beta chain was sequenced in a study of T cell responses to AZD1222 COVID-19 vaccine. V lost 5 bases, J lost 8 bases, and 9 bases stayed unmatched. CDR1 and CDR2 from the germline V gene are SGHVS and FQNEAQ. The CDR3 loop spans 15 amino acids. Generated by immunoSEQ multiplex PCR, the TCRdb table keeps only in-frame clones and is missing some. Altogether around 200,000 clones are present, just over 90% being singletons, with the ten largest covering about 4.2%. Study-wide results and caveats: Spike was spanned by vaccine-associated CD4 TCRs, with dominance at 160-218 and 743-854.

To note about this clone: The antigen is not known.

Material: peripheral blood, obtained on day 0 of AZD1222 vaccination. This receptor was taken from an adult in good health. The chain links TRBV7-8 to TRBJ1-4; TRBD1 agrees at 9 bases. In DNA, the CDR3 is TGTGCCAGCAGCAAGCGACAGGGGGGTTCGGAAAAACTGTTTTTT. Translating gives CASSKRQGGSEKLFF. Complete variable domain (other parts from reference TRBV7-8 and TRBJ1-4): GAGVSQSPRYKVAKRGQDVALRCDPISGHVSLFWYQQALGQGPEFLTYFQNEAQLDKSGLPSDRFFAERPEGSVSTLKIQRTQQEDSAVYLCASSKRQGGSEKLFFGSGTQLSVL.